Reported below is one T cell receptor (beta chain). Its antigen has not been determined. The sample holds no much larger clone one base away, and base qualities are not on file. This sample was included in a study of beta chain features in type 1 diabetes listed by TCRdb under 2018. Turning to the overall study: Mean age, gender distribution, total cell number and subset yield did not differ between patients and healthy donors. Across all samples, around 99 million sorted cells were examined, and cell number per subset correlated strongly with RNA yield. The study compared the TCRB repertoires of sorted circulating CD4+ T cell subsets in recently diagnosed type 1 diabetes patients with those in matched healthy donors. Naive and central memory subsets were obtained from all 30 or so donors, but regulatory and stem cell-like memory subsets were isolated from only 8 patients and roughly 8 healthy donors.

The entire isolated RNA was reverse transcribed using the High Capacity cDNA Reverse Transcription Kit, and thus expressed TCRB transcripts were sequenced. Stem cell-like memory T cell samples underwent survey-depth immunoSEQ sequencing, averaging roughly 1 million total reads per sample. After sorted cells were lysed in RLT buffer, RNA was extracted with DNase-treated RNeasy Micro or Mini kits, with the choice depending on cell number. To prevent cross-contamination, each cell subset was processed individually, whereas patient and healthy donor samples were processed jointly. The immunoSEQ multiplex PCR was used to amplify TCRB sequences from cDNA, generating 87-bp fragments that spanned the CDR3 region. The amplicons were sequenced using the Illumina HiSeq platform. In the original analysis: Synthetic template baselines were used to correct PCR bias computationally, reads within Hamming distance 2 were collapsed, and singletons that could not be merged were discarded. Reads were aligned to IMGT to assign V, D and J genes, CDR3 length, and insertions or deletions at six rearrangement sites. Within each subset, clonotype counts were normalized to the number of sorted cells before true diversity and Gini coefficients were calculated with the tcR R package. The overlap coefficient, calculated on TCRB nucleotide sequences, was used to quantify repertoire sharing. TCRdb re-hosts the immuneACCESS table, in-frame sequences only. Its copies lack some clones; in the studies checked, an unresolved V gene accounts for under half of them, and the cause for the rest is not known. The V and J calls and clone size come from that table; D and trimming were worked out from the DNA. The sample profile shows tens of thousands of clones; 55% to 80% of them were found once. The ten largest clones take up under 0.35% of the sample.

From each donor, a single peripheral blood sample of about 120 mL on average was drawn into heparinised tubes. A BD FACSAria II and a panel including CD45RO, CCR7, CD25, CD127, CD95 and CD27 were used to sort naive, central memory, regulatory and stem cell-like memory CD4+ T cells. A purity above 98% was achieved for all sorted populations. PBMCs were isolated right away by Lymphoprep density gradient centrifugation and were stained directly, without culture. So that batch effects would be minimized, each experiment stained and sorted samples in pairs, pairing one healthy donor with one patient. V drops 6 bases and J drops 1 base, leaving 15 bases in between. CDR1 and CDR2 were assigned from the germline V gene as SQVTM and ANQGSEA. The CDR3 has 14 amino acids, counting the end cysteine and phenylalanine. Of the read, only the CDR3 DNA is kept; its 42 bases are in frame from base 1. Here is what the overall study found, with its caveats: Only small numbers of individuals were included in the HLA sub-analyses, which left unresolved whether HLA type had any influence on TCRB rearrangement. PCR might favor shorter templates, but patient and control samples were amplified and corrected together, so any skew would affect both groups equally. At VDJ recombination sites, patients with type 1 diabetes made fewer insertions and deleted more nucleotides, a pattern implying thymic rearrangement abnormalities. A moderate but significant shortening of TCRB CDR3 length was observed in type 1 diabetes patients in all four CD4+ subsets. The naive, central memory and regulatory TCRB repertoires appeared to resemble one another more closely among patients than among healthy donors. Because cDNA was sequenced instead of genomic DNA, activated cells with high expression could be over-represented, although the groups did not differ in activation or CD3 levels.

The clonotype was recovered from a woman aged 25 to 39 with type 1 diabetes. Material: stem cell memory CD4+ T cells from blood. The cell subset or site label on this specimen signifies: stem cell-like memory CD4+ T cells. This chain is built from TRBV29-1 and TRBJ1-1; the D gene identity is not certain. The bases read TGCAGCGTAAGCCCCCGCGATTCGAACACTGAAGCTTTCTTT. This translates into CSVSPRDSNTEAFF.